This TCR beta chain was identified in a study of blood T cell repertoires in COVID-19. Trimming pared 3 bases from V and 8 bases from J, leaving 11 bases between. The CDR3 spans 14 residues. Germline CDR1 LNHDA, CDR2 SQIVND (reference sequence). Repertoires were generated with immunoSEQ multiplex PCR, while TCRdb's copy carries only in-frame clones and drops some. The table lists some 220,000 clones, 60% to 85% of them singletons. J is TRBJ1-6 and V is TRBV19, with D maybe TRBD1 (6 bases). The sequenced sample consisted of peripheral blood. The sequence was obtained from a woman between 70 and 85 years old with acute or convalescent COVID-19. The DNA for the CDR3 is TGTGCCAGTAGTATTACAGGGATTGATTCACCCCTCCACTTT. Protein sequence: CASSITGIDSPLHF.